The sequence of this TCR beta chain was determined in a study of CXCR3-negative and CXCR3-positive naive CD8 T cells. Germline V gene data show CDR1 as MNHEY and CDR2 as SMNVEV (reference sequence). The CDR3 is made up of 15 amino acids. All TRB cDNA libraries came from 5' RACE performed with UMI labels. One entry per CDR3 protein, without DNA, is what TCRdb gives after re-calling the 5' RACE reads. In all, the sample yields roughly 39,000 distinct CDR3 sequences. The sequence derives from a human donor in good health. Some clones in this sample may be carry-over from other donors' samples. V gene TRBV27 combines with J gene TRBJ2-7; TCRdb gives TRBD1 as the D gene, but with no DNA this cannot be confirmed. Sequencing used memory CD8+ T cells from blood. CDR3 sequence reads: CASSFGGPIFYEQYF.